The following is a TCR beta chain sequence with its context. Its antigen remains unknown. The record originates from a study of CD8+CD57+ T cells in acquired aplastic anemia. Study-wide context: The sorted CD4+ and CD8+ cells yielded an average around 3 ug of DNA.

TCR beta VDJ combinations and CDR3 sequences were profiled from genomic DNA. TCRdb called the reads again in MiXCR, with one record for every CDR3 protein. The sample has hundreds of thousands of distinct CDR3 sequences; about 80% are singletons. Study results and limitations: No significant patient-versus-control difference appeared in CD8+ Simpson's diversity. Researchers report that around 31 CD8+ CDR3 sequences appeared in both patients and controls.

For sequencing, patients were chosen who had shown expansion of CD8+CD57+ cells by flow cytometry. Sampling of blood occurred while the patients had still received no therapy. The CDR3 covers 17 residues. With 4 bases removed from V and 3 bases from J, the gap between germline ends came to 23 bases. Germline loops: CDR1 SGHDT, CDR2 YYEEEE. The chain employs TRBV5-6 and TRBJ2-7; tentatively, D is TRBD2 (5 bases). Material for sequencing was sorted CD4+, CD8+, or CD8+CD57+ T cells (not recorded which) from PBMCs. This receptor was obtained from a human donor with aplastic anemia. CDR3: CASSQGSGQTTRYEQYF. CDR3 in DNA: TGTGCCAGCAGCCAAGGGAGTGGGCAGACGACTCGCTACGAGCAGTACTTC. Using reference TRBV5-6 and TRBJ2-7 for the parts outside the CDR3, the full variable domain is DAGVTQSPTHLIKTRGQQVTLRCSPKSGHDTVSWYQQALGQGPQFIFQYYEEEERQRGNFPDRFSGHQFPNYSSELNVNALLLGDSALYLCASSQGSGQTTRYEQYFGPGTRLTVT.